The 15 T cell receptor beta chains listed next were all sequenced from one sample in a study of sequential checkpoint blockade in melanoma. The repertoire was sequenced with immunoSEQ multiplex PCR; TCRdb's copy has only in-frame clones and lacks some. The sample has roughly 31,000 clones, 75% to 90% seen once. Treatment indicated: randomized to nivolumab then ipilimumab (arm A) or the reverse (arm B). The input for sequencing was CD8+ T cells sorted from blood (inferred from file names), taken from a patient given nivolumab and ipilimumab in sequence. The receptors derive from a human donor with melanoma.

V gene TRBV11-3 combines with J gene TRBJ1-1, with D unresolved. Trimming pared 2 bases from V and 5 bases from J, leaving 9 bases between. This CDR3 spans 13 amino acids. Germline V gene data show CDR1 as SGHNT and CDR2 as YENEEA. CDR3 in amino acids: CASSLSPLTEAFF. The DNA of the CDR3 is TGTGCCAGCAGCTTAAGCCCCCTAACTGAAGCTTTCTTT.

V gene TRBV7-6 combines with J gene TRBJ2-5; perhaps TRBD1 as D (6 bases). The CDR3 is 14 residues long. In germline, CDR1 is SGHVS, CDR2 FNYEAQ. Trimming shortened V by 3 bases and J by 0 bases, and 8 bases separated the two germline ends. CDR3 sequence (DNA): TGTGCCAGCAGCTTCCGGGACAACCAAGAGACCCAGTACTTC. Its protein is CASSFRDNQETQYF. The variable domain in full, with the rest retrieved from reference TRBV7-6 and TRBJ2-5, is GAGVSQSPRYKVTKRGQDVALRCDPISGHVSLYWYRQALGQGPEFLTYFNYEAQQDKSGLPNDRFSAERPEGSISTLTIQRTEQRDSAMYRCASSFRDNQETQYFGPGTRLLVL.

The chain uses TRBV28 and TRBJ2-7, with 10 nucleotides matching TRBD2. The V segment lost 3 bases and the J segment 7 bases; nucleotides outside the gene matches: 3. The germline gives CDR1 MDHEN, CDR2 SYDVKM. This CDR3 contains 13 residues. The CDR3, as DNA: TGTGCCAGCAGTTTCCCGGGACTAGCGGAGCAGTACTTC. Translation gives CASSFPGLAEQYF.

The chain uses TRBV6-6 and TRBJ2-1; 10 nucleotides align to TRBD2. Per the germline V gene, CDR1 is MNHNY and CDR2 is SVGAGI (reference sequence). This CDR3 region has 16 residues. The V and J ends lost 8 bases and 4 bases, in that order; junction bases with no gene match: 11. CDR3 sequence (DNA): TGTGCCAGCGCCCTAGACCTAGCGGGGGTGTACAATGAGCAGTTCTTC. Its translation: CASALDLAGVYNEQFF.

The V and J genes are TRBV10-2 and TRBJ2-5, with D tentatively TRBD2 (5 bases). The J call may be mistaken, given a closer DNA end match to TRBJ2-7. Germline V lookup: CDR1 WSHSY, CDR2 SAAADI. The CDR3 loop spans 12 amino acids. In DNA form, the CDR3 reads TGCGCCACCCAGCGGCACTCCTACGAGCAGTACTTC. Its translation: CATQRHSYEQYF.

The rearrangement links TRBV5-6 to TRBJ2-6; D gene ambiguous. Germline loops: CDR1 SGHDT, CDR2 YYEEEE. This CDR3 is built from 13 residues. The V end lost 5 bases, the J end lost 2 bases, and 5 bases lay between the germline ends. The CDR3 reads CASSLPGANVLTF. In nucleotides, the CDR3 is TGTGCCAGCAGTCTACCTGGGGCCAACGTCCTGACTTTC.

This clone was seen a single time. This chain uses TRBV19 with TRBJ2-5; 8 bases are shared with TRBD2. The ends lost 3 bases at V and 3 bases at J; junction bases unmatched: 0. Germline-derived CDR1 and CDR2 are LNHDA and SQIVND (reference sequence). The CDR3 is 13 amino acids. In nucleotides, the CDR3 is TGTGCCAGTAGTATCGGGGGGGAAGAGACCCAGTACTTC. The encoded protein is CASSIGGEETQYF.

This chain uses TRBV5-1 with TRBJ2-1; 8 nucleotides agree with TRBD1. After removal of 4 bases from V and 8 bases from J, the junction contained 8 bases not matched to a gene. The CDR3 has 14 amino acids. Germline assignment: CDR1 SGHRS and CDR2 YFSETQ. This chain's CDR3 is CASSHRTGWDEQFF. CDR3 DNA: TGCGCCAGCAGCCACCGGACAGGGTGGGATGAGCAGTTCTTC.

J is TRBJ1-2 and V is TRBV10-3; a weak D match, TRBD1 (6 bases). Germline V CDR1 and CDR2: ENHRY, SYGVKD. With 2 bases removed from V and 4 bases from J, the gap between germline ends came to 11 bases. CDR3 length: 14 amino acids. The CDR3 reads CAISEGGGRYGYTF. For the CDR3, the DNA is TGTGCCATCAGTGAGGGTGGGGGCCGCTATGGCTACACCTTC.

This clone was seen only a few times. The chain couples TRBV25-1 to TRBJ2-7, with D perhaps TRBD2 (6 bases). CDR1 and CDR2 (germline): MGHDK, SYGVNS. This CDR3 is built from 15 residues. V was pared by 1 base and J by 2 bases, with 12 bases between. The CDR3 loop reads CASSELGGTTYEQYF. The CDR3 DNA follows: TGTGCCAGCAGTGAATTGGGCGGGACCACCTACGAGCAGTACTTC.

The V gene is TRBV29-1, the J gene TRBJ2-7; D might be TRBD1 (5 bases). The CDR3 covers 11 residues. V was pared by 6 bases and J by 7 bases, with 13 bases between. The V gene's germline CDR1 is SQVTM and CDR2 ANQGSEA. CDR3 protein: CSVLYKGEQYF. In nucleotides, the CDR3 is TGCAGCGTCCTGTACAAGGGGGAGCAGTACTTC.

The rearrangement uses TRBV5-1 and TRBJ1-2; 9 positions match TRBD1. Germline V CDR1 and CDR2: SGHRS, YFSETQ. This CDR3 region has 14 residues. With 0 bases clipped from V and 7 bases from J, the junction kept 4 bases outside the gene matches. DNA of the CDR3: TGCGCCAGCAGCTTGGTTACAGGGGGCTTTGGCTACACCTTC. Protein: CASSLVTGGFGYTF.

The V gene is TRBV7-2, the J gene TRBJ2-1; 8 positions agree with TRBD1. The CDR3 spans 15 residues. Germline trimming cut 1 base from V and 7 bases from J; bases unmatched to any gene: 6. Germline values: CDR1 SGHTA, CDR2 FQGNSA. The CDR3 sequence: CASSLVQGVQNEQFF. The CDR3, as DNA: TGTGCCAGCAGCTTAGTACAGGGGGTTCAGAATGAGCAGTTCTTC.

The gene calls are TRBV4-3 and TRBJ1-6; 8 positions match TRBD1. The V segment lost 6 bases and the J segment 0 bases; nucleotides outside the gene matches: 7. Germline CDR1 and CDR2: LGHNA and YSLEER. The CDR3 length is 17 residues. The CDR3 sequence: CASSQTGDSSYNSPLHF. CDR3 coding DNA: TGCGCCAGCAGTCAGACAGGGGATAGCTCCTATAATTCACCCCTCCACTTT.

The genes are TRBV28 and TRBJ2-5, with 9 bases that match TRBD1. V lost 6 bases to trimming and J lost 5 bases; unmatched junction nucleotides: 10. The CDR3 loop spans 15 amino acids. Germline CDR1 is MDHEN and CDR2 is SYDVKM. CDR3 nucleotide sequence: TGTGCCAGCAGACTTTATACAGGGGGCCGGGAGACCCAGTACTTC. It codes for CASRLYTGGRETQYF. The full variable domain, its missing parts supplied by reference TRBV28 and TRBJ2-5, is DVKVTQSSRYLVKRTGEKVFLECVQDMDHENMFWYRQDPGLGLRLIYFSYDVKMKEKGDIPEGYSVSREKKERFSLILESASTNQTSMYLCASRLYTGGRETQYFGPGTRLLVL.